This T cell receptor (beta chain) was found in a study of PD-1 blockade in classical Hodgkin lymphoma. Data came from immunoSEQ multiplex PCR; TCRdb stores just in-frame clones and leaves some out. The sample lists around 12,000 clones, 88% occurring once. Trimming took 1 base from V and 0 from J, leaving 6 bases between them. The CDR3 extends over 15 amino acids. CDR1 and CDR2 from the germline V gene are SGHTA and FQGNSA. Time point of the sample: cycle 4 day 1 (C4D1), after 5 to 7 weeks of nivolumab. Autologous stem cell transplantation was followed by relapse in every patient, and brentuximab vedotin exposure varied. Magnetic negative selection was used to purify CD4+ T cells from PBMCs that had been thawed.

The source of this sequence is a human donor with classical Hodgkin lymphoma. This chain uses TRBV7-2 with TRBJ1-4, with D unclear. Sequences were derived from CD4+ T cells from blood, sampled before the fourth cycle of nivolumab. CDR3 sequence (DNA): TGTGCCAGCAGCTTAGTGGCTACAACTAATGAAAAACTGTTTTTT. This codes for CASSLVATTNEKLFF.